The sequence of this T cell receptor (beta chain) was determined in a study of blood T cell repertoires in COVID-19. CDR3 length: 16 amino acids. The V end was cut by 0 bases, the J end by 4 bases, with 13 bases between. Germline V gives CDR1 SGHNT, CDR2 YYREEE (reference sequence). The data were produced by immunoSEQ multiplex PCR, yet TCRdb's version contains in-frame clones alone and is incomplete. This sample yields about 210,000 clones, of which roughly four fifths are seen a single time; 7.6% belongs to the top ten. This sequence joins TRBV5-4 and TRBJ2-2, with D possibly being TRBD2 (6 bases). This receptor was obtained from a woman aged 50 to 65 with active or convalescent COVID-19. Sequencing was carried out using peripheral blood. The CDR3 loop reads CASSLALAAGTGELFF. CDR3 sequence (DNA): TGTGCCAGCAGCTTGGCCCTAGCAGCGGGCACCGGGGAGCTGTTTTTT.